These 31 T cell receptor beta chains originate from one sample sequenced in a study of cytomegalovirus exposure and HLA in healthy donors (dated by TCRdb to about 2017). Library construction relied on the immunoSEQ multiplex PCR assay. For the multiplex PCR, a mixture combining 60 forward primers for TCR Vbeta segments and 13 reverse primers for TCR Jbeta segments was used. This is the immuneACCESS table as TCRdb keeps it, with only in-frame sequences that have V and J called. A part of the clones is gone; compared with another copy, unresolved V genes explain less than half, and the rest is unexplained. The sample table records roughly 93,000 clones; around 72% of these occur just once. Together, the top ten hold around 1.8% of the sample. The sequenced material came from PBMCs. Source of these receptors: a male donor in good health and CMV-seronegative.

Only a few counts were recorded for this clone. The rearrangement links TRBV6-5 to TRBJ1-1, with D possibly matching TRBD1 (5 bases). This CDR3 has 13 amino acids. V was shortened by 5 bases and J by 11 bases, with 18 bases between the two germline ends. CDR1 is MNHEY and CDR2 is SVGAGI in the germline V gene. CDR3 region: CASSIPGRGAAFF. The CDR3 bases are TGTGCCAGCAGTATCCCGGGGAGGGGCGCGGCTTTCTTT.

The chain carries TRBV6-1 and TRBJ2-3; 11 bases fit TRBD1. Germline V gene sequence: CDR1 MNHNS, CDR2 SASEGT. V trimming: 3 bases; J trimming: 4 bases; junction bases outside the gene matches: 6. CDR3 length: 16 residues. The CDR3 region has the DNA TGTGCCAGCAGTGATCTGGACAGGGGGCATGCAGATACGCAGTATTTT. Amino acid sequence: CASSDLDRGHADTQYF.

The rearrangement uses TRBV30 and TRBJ1-2, with 8 bases identical to TRBD1. With 2 bases clipped from V and 8 bases from J, the junction kept 7 bases outside the gene matches. Per the germline V gene, CDR1 is GTSNPN and CDR2 is SVGIG (reference sequence). This CDR3 is built from 13 residues. CDR3 nucleotide sequence: TGTGCCTGGAGTCGTGACAGGGGTTTCGGCTACACCTTC. Its translation: CAWSRDRGFGYTF.

J is TRBJ2-5 and V is TRBV5-1; 8 positions match TRBD1. The length of the CDR3 is 13 residues. Germline V CDR1 and CDR2: SGHRS, YFSETQ. V was pared by 3 bases and J by 4 bases, with 2 bases of the junction left unmatched. As DNA, the CDR3 is TGCGCCAGCAGCTCCCAGGGGGCAGAGACCCAGTACTTC. This gives the protein CASSSQGAETQYF.

This clone was counted only a few times. The chain recombines TRBV18 with TRBJ2-1, with 7 bases fitting TRBD2. Germline values: CDR1 KGHSH, CDR2 LQKENI. CDR3 size: 18 residues. J gave up 2 bases and V 2 bases, and 12 bases lay outside the gene matches. The CDR3 reads CASSPKARLAMAYNEQFF. CDR3 nucleotides: TGTGCCAGCTCACCAAAGGCTAGACTAGCTATGGCCTACAATGAGCAGTTCTTC. The full variable domain, with the rest looked up from reference TRBV18 and TRBJ2-1, is NAGVMQNPRHLVRRRGQEARLRCSPMKGHSHVYWYRQLPEEGLKFMVYLQKENIIDESGMPKERFSAEFPKEGPSILRIQQVVRGDSAAYFCASSPKARLAMAYNEQFFGPGTRLTVL.

The rearrangement links TRBV5-1 to TRBJ2-5, with D possibly matching TRBD2 (5 bases). With the DNA end fitting TRBJ2-7 better, the J assignment may be wrong. The CDR3 consists of 15 residues. From germline, CDR1 is SGHRS and CDR2 YFSETQ. CDR3 in amino acids: CASSSAEGPTYEQYF. For the CDR3, the DNA is TGCGCCAGCAGCTCGGCCGAGGGTCCTACCTACGAGCAGTACTTC.

The chain uses TRBV6-1 and TRBJ1-5; D is perhaps TRBD1 (6 bases). Germline-derived CDR1 and CDR2 are MNHNS and SASEGT. V was clipped by 8 bases and J by 2 bases, with 13 bases between them. The CDR3 covers 14 residues. CDR3 in DNA: TGTGCCAGCGAATGGGCAGGGGGCAATCAGCCCCAGCATTTT. This codes for CASEWAGGNQPQHF.

The V and J genes are TRBV9 and TRBJ1-3, with a weak D call TRBD1 (6 bases). This CDR3 region has 15 residues. From germline, CDR1 is SGDLS and CDR2 YYNGEE. Trimming stripped 4 bases from V and 7 bases from J, with 18 bases between. The CDR3 DNA sequence: TGTGCCAGCAGCCCGTTCAGGGGTCCCGACAACACCATATATTTT. Its translation: CASSPFRGPDNTIYF. Drawing the rest from reference TRBV9 and TRBJ1-3, the complete variable domain is DSGVTQTPKHLITATGQRVTLRCSPRSGDLSVYWYQQSLDQGLQFLIQYYNGEERAKGNILERFSAQQFPDLHSELNLSSLELGDSALYFCASSPFRGPDNTIYFGEGSWLTVV.

This sequence joins TRBV5-4 and TRBJ2-1, with 9 bases lining up with TRBD2. Germline trimming cut 4 bases from V and 3 bases from J; bases unmatched to any gene: 14. The CDR3 consists of 18 residues. Germline CDR1 is SGHNT and CDR2 is YYREEE (reference sequence). CDR3 sequence (DNA): TGTGCCAGCAGCCCGGATCGGAGGGGGACTAGCCGCTACAATGAGCAGTTCTTC. This codes for CASSPDRRGTSRYNEQFF.

This clone was seen a handful of times. The gene calls are TRBV6-1 and TRBJ2-7; the D gene is possibly TRBD1 (5 bases). This CDR3 comprises 13 residues. Trimming removed 4 bases at V and 3 bases at J, with 10 bases between. The V gene's germline CDR1 is MNHNS and CDR2 SASEGT. CDR3 DNA: TGTGCCAGCAGTGCGGCAGGGAACTACGAGCAGTACTTC. Translation gives CASSAAGNYEQYF.

The rearrangement links TRBV7-3 to TRBJ2-1, with TRBD2 identical over 15 bases. The ends lost 4 bases at V and 6 bases at J; junction bases unmatched: 1. CDR3 size: 15 residues. The V gene's germline CDR1 is SGHTA and CDR2 FQGTGA. CDR3 amino acids: CASSWGLAGGNEQFF. CDR3 nucleotide sequence: TGTGCCAGCAGCTGGGGACTAGCGGGAGGCAATGAGCAGTTCTTC.

J is TRBJ1-5 and V is TRBV27; 10 bases map to TRBD1. The length of the CDR3 is 14 residues. Germline trimming cut 5 bases from V and 7 bases from J; bases unmatched to any gene: 5. Germline V gene lookup returns CDR1 MNHEY and CDR2 SMNVEV (reference sequence). CDR3 sequence reads: CASSLDRGNQPQHF. The CDR3 DNA is TGTGCCAGCAGTCTGGACAGGGGGAACCAGCCCCAGCATTTT.

This chain joins TRBV7-2 and TRBJ1-2; D is unclear. The CDR3 runs 14 residues. V shed 9 bases and J shed 4 bases, with 18 bases lying between them. Germline V gene lookup returns CDR1 SGHTA and CDR2 FQGNSA. The CDR3 region has the DNA TGTGCCAGTACCAAGGGCCAGGAGGGCTATGGCTACACCTTC. This translates into CASTKGQEGYGYTF.

This clone has more than one count but fewer than ten. The chain couples TRBV2 to TRBJ2-2, with TRBD2 identical over 8 bases. The CDR3 loop spans 15 amino acids. The V gene's germline CDR1 is SNHLY and CDR2 FYNNEI. J lost 4 bases, V lost 0 bases, and 1 base had no gene match. In DNA, the CDR3 is TGTGCCAGCAGTGAAGCGCGGGGGGCCACCGGGGAGCTGTTTTTT. Its translation: CASSEARGATGELFF.

This clone is medium-sized in the sample. V is TRBV4-3 and J is TRBJ2-7; D might be TRBD2 (5 bases). The germline CDR1 and CDR2 sequences are LGHNA and YSLEER. The germline V and J ends were trimmed by 0 bases and 0 bases, with 15 bases remaining between them. The CDR3 is 17 amino acids. Written as DNA, the CDR3 is TGCGCCAGCAGCCAAGAAGTCCGCGGGTGGTTCTCCTACGAGCAGTACTTC. Translating it yields CASSQEVRGWFSYEQYF.

This clone was counted once. V is TRBV4-3 and J is TRBJ2-7; 8 bases are shared with TRBD2. The CDR3 extends over 17 amino acids. Germline loops: CDR1 LGHNA, CDR2 YSLEER. Trimming took 2 bases from V and 7 from J; bases not matched to a gene: 16. CDR3 bases: TGCGCCAGCAGCCAAATACTCTCGGGAGGGCCCTCAGGAGAGCAGTACTTC. Its translation: CASSQILSGGPSGEQYF.

The rearrangement uses TRBV19 and TRBJ2-5; possibly TRBD2 for D (5 bases). V lost 6 bases to trimming and J lost 2 bases, with 7 bases between them. The germline gives CDR1 LNHDA, CDR2 SQIVND (reference sequence). CDR3 length: 12 residues. The CDR3 DNA is TGTGCCAGTAGGAGAGGGCAAGAGACCCAGTACTTC. It encodes CASRRGQETQYF.

This clone was counted a few times. The rearrangement uses TRBV25-1 and TRBJ1-4; weak D call: TRBD1 (5 bases). V was clipped by 5 bases and J by 7 bases, with 14 bases between them. There are 14 residues in the CDR3. CDR1 and CDR2 (germline): MGHDK, SYGVNS. In DNA form, the CDR3 reads TGTGCCAGCAGTACCCAGGGTCGGGCTGAAAAACTGTTTTTT. Translating it yields CASSTQGRAEKLFF.

The chain combines TRBV2 with TRBJ2-7, with a possible D match to TRBD2 (6 bases). CDR3 length: 14 residues. Germline V gene lookup returns CDR1 SNHLY and CDR2 FYNNEI. With 4 bases removed from V and 6 bases from J, the gap between germline ends came to 16 bases. The CDR3 nucleotides are TGTGCCAGCAGTGGTTCCGGGAGTCTCCGCGAGCAGTACTTC. Amino acid sequence: CASSGSGSLREQYF.

The chain is built from TRBV5-4 and TRBJ2-7, with 16 positions matching TRBD2. Germline trimming cut 5 bases from V and 6 bases from J; bases unmatched to any gene: 5. The germline V gene encodes CDR1 SGHNT and CDR2 YYREEE (reference sequence). This CDR3 is 15 amino acids long. In nucleotides, the CDR3 is TGTGCCAGCAGTCAAGGGACTAGCGGGAGGGTCGAGCAGTACTTC. Protein product: CASSQGTSGRVEQYF.

The chain couples TRBV19 to TRBJ2-7; no reliable D call. The germline CDR1 and CDR2 sequences are LNHDA and SQIVND (reference sequence). Trimming shortened V by 3 bases and J by 5 bases, and 14 bases separated the two germline ends. The CDR3 is made up of 14 amino acids. This chain's CDR3 is CASSISISVHEQYF. CDR3 DNA sequence: TGTGCCAGTAGTATCTCAATTAGTGTCCACGAGCAGTACTTC.

The chain is built from TRBV7-2 and TRBJ1-6; D is unclear. Germline-derived CDR1 and CDR2 are SGHTA and FQGNSA. The length of the CDR3 is 13 residues. V lost 2 bases and J 9 bases, leaving 8 bases between the germline ends. CDR3 sequence: CASSLRGSSPLHF. In DNA form, the CDR3 reads TGTGCCAGCAGCTTAAGAGGGTCTTCACCCCTCCACTTT.

The genes are TRBV29-1 and TRBJ2-3; weak D call: TRBD1 (6 bases). Trimming shortened V by 2 bases and J by 0 bases, and 9 bases separated the two germline ends. This CDR3 comprises 14 residues. CDR1 is SQVTM, CDR2 ANQGSEA, per germline. CDR3 amino acids: CSVEPGASTDTQYF. CDR3 DNA: TGCAGCGTTGAACCAGGGGCTAGCACAGATACGCAGTATTTT.

The CDR3 loop is CSVRTSGYEQYF. DNA of the CDR3: TGCAGCGTACGGACTAGCGGCTACGAGCAGTACTTC. The chain employs TRBV29-1 and TRBJ2-7; 10 nucleotides match TRBD2. The germline gives CDR1 SQVTM, CDR2 ANQGSEA. This CDR3 has 12 residues. The J segment lost 3 bases and the V segment lost 6 bases, leaving 2 bases of the junction unmatched.

The table lists this clone with a count of one. V is TRBV4-3 and J is TRBJ2-1, with D perhaps matching TRBD2 (6 bases). Germline V CDR1 and CDR2: LGHNA, YSLEER. CDR3 length: 17 residues. The V end was cut by 4 bases, the J end by 7 bases, with 23 bases between. The CDR3 region is CASSPLSGDLFLNEQFF. The DNA for the CDR3 is TGCGCCAGCAGCCCCCTGTCGGGGGACCTCTTCTTAAATGAGCAGTTCTTC.

The rearrangement links TRBV7-6 to TRBJ2-7; TRBD2 aligns across 7 bases. After removal of 1 base from V and 0 bases from J, the junction contained 6 bases not matched to a gene. Germline values: CDR1 SGHVS, CDR2 FNYEAQ. The CDR3 is 16 amino acids. The CDR3 loop reads CASSLVFGGSSYEQYF. The DNA of the CDR3 is TGTGCCAGCAGCTTAGTTTTCGGGGGGAGCTCCTACGAGCAGTACTTC.

J is TRBJ1-5 and V is TRBV30; TRBD1 matches 12 bases. V shed 2 bases, J shed 7 bases, and the junction held 9 bases outside the gene matches. The germline gives CDR1 GTSNPN, CDR2 SVGIG (reference sequence). CDR3 size: 16 residues. Here the CDR3 DNA reads TGTGCCTGGAGTCGACTCGGGACAGGGGGCTTGCAGCCCCAGCATTTT. This translates into CAWSRLGTGGLQPQHF.

The chain uses TRBV2 and TRBJ2-5; D ambiguous. The CDR3 sequence is 14 residues long. Germline V gene sequence: CDR1 SNHLY, CDR2 FYNNEI. V lost 1 base and J lost 0, with 6 bases in between. CDR3 DNA: TGTGCCAGCAGTGAAGGCGTATACCAAGAGACCCAGTACTTC. It translates to CASSEGVYQETQYF.

This clone is labeled large. This chain uses TRBV6-6 with TRBJ2-3, with TRBD2 matching over 10 bases. Per the germline V gene, CDR1 is MNHNY and CDR2 is SVGAGI (reference sequence). Germline trimming cut 0 bases from V and 3 bases from J; bases unmatched to any gene: 0. The CDR3 is made up of 15 amino acids. The CDR3 protein is CASSYSTSGTDTQYF. As DNA, the CDR3 is TGTGCCAGCAGTTACTCGACTAGCGGGACAGATACGCAGTATTTT.

The CDR3: CASSFRGLAAKYNEQFF. The DNA for the CDR3 is TGCGCCAGCAGCTTTCGTGGACTAGCGGCGAAATACAATGAGCAGTTCTTC. V gene TRBV5-1 combines with J gene TRBJ2-1, with TRBD2 matching over 10 bases. V gave up 2 bases and J gave up 4 bases; unmatched junction bases: 9. This CDR3 region has 17 residues. CDR1 and CDR2 from the germline V gene are SGHRS and YFSETQ.

The chain uses TRBV9 and TRBJ1-4; 10 bases match TRBD1. CDR3 length equals 15 residues. Germline trimming cut 4 bases from V and 7 bases from J; bases unmatched to any gene: 7. CDR1 SGDLS and CDR2 YYNGEE come from the germline V gene. CDR3 DNA sequence: TGTGCCAGCAGCTCGGGACAGGGGTTGAGTGAAAAACTGTTTTTT. It specifies CASSSGQGLSEKLFF.